This T cell receptor (beta chain) is drawn from a study of T cells in Graves' hyperthyroidism and ophthalmopathy. Graves' hyperthyroidism qualified as stable when ophthalmopathy did not progress within 18 months. In germline, CDR1 is DFQATT, CDR2 SNEGSKA (reference sequence). V dropped 3 bases and J dropped 5 bases, with 10 bases sitting between them. The CDR3 totals 12 residues. Amplified TCR beta CDR3 regions derived from RNA transcripts. The HTBI set primed first-round TCR CDR3 RT-PCR. TCRdb processed the multiplex PCR reads anew with MiXCR; each CDR3 protein has one entry. This sample has 600,000 to 650,000 distinct CDR3 sequences, with roughly 15% found just once.

The chain joins TRBV20-1 to TRBJ2-5; no clear D. The TCR originated in a woman aged 30 to 39 with Graves' hyperthyroidism. Sequencing was carried out using blood. This CDR3 is CSASRAAETQYF. The CDR3 nucleotides read TGCAGTGCTAGTAGAGCTGCCGAGACCCAGTACTTC.